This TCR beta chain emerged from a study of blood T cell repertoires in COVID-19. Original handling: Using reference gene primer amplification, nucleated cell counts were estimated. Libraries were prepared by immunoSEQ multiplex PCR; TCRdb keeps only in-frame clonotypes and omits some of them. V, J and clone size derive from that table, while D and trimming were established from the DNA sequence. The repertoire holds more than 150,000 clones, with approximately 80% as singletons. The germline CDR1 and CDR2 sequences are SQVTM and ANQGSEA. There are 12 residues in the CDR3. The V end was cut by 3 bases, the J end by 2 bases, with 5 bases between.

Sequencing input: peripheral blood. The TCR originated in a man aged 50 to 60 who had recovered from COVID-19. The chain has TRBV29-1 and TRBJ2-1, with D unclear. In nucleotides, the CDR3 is TGCAGCGTTGACGTAACCTACAATGAGCAGTTCTTC. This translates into CSVDVTYNEQFF.